The clone carrying this T cell receptor beta chain was observed once. Its antigen remains unknown. This specimen belongs to a study of T cells in localized non-small cell lung cancer. The study, taken as a whole, reports: Sequencing was restricted to one tumor region; therefore, heterogeneity remains possible. A median of roughly 52 of the top 100 tumor clones appeared in adjacent lung, which was paired and uninvolved.

The method was immunoSEQ multiplex PCR; TCRdb's version includes in-frame clones alone and lacks a portion of them. The data hold 100,000 to 150,000 clones, with about 90% observed a single time. The CDR3 runs 15 residues. J lost 8 bases, V lost 4 bases, and 8 bases had no gene match. From germline, CDR1 is SGHVS and CDR2 FNYEAQ. This TCR was recovered from a female donor of 60 years or more with stage I lung adenocarcinoma. Sequencing was performed on peripheral blood, taken before any cancer treatment. The V and J genes are TRBV7-6 and TRBJ2-1, with 10 bases lining up with TRBD2. CDR3 in DNA: TGTGCCAGCAGCTGGCCTAGCGGGAGTCGAGATGAGCAGTTCTTC. Translating gives CASSWPSGSRDEQFF. Full variable domain (missing parts from reference TRBV7-6 and TRBJ2-1): GAGVSQSPRYKVTKRGQDVALRCDPISGHVSLYWYRQALGQGPEFLTYFNYEAQQDKSGLPNDRFSAERPEGSISTLTIQRTEQRDSAMYRCASSWPSGSRDEQFFGPGTRLTVL.